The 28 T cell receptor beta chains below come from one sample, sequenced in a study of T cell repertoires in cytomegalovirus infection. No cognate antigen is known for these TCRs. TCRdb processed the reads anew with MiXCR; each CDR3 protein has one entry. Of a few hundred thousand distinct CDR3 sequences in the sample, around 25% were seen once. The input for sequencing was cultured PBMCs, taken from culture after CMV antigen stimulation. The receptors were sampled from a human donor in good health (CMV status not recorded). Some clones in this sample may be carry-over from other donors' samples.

The CDR3 nucleotides are TGTGCCAGCAGTATTGAGACTAGCGGGATCTACAATGAGCAGTTCTTC. This gives the protein CASSIETSGIYNEQFF. This chain links TRBV6-5 with TRBJ2-1; 11 nucleotides agree with TRBD2. This CDR3 region has 16 residues. The germline V gene has CDR1 MNHEY and CDR2 SVGAGI. Germline trimming cut 5 bases from V and 3 bases from J; bases unmatched to any gene: 6.

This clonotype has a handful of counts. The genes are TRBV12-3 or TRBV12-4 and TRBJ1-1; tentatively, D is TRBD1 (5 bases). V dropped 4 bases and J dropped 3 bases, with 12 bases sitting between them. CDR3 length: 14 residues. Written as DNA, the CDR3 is TGTGCCAGCAGTTCAGGGCGGGGGTACACTGAAGCTTTCTTT. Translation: CASSSGRGYTEAFF.

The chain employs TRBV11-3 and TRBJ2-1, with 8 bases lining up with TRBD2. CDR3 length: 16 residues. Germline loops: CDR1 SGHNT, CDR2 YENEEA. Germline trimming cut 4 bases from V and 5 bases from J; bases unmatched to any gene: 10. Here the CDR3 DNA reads TGTGCCAGCAGCTCTCAAGCGGGAGTTGGGGACAATGAGCAGTTCTTC. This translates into CASSSQAGVGDNEQFF.

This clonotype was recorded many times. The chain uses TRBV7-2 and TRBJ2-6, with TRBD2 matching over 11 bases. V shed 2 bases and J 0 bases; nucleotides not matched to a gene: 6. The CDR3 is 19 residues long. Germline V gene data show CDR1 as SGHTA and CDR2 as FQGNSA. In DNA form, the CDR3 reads TGTGCCAGCAGCTTAAGACAACTAGCGGGGGTCTCTGGGGCCAACGTCCTGACTTTC. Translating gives CASSLRQLAGVSGANVLTF.

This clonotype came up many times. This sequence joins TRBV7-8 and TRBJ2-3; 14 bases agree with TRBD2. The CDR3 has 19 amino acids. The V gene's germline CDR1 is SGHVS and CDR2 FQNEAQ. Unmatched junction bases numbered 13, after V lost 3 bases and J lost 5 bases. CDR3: CASSLGSRLAGGPGDTQYF. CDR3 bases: TGTGCCAGCAGCTTGGGGTCGCGACTAGCGGGAGGGCCCGGAGATACGCAGTATTTT.

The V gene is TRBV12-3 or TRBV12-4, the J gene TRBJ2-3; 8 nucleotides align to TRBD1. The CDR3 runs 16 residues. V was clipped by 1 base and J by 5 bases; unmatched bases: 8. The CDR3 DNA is TGTGCCAGCAGTTTAGGCCAGGGGGCGCGGGTAGATACGCAGTATTTT. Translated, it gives CASSLGQGARVDTQYF.

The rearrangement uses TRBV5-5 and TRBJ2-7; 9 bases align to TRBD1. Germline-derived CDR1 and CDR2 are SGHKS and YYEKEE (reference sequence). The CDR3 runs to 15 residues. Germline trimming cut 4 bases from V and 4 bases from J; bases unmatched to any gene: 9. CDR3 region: CASSRLGQGLYEQYF. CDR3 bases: TGTGCCAGCAGCCGCCTGGGACAGGGTCTTTACGAGCAGTACTTC. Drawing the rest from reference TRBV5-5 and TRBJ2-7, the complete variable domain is DAGVTQSPTHLIKTRGQQVTLRCSPISGHKSVSWYQQVLGQGPQFIFQYYEKEERGRGNFPDRFSARQFPNYSSELNVNALLLGDSALYLCASSRLGQGLYEQYFGPGTRLTVT.

Here the CDR3 reads CASSLGLAGVAYEQYF. The CDR3 DNA is TGCGCCAGCAGCCTAGGACTAGCGGGAGTTGCCTACGAGCAGTACTTC. The gene calls are TRBV4-1 and TRBJ2-7; TRBD2 aligns across 13 bases. Germline CDR1 reads MGHRA; CDR2 reads YSYEKL. V trimming: 4 bases; J trimming: 2 bases; junction bases outside the gene matches: 5. The CDR3 covers 16 residues.

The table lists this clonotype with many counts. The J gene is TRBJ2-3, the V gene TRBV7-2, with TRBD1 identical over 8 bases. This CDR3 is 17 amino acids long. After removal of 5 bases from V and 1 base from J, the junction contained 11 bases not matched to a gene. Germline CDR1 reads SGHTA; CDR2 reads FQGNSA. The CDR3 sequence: CASSKAGTGSGTDTQYF. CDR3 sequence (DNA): TGTGCCAGCAGCAAAGCCGGGACAGGATCTGGCACAGATACGCAGTATTTT.

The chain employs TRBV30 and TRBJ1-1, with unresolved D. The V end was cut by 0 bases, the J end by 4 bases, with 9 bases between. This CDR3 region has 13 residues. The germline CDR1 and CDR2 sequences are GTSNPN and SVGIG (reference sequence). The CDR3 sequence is CAWSVAPATEAFF. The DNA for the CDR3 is TGTGCCTGGAGTGTCGCGCCAGCCACTGAAGCTTTCTTT.

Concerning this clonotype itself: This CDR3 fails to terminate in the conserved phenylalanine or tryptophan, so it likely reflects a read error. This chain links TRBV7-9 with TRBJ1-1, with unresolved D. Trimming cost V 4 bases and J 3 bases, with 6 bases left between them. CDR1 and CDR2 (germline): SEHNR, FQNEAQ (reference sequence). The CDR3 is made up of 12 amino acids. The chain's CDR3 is CASSSLDTEAFL. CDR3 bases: TGTGCCAGCAGCTCGTTAGACACTGAAGCTTTCCTT.

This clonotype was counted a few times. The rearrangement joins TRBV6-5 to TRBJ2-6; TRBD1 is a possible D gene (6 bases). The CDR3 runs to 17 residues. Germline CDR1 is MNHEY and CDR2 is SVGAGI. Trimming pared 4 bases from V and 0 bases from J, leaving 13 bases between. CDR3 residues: CASSSPGQISGANVLTF. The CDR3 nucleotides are TGTGCCAGCAGTTCCCCGGGACAAATCTCTGGGGCCAACGTCCTGACTTTC.

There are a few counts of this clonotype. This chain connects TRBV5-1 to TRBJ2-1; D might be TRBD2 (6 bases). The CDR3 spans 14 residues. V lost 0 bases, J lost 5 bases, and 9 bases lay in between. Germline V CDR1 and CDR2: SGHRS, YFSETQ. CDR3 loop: CASSLASADNEQFF. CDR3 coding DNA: TGCGCCAGCAGCTTGGCTAGCGCAGACAATGAGCAGTTCTTC.

The CDR3 reads CASNIPPSSYNEQFF. The CDR3 coding sequence is TGTGCCAGCAACATCCCGCCGAGCTCCTACAATGAGCAGTTCTTC. V gene TRBV7-2 combines with J gene TRBJ2-1; no clear D. The germline CDR1 and CDR2 sequences are SGHTA and FQGNSA. Trimming shortened V by 7 bases and J by 0 bases, and 13 bases separated the two germline ends. This CDR3 has 15 residues.

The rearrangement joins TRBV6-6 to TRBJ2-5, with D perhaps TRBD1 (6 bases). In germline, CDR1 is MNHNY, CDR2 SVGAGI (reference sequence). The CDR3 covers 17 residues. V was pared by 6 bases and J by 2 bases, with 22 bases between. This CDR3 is CASSRGPVSGVQETQYF. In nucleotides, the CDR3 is TGTGCCAGCAGCCGAGGACCAGTCTCAGGGGTTCAAGAGACCCAGTACTTC.

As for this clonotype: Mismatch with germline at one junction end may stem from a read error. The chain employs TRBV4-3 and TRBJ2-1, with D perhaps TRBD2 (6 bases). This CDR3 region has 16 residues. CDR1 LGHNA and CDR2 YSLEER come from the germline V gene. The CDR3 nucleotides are TGCGCCAACAGCCAAGCTAATTGGCGGGACTACAATGAGCAGTTCTTC. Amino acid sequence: CANSQANWRDYNEQFF.

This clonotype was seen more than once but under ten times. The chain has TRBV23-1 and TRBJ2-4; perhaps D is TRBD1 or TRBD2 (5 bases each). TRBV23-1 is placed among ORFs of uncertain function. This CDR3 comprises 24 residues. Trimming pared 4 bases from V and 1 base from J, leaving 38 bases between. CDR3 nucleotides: TGCGCCAGCAGTCCTCAACCGTGGGGGATTAGCAAAATCAGGACGCCTAAGGCCAAAAACATTCAGTACTTC. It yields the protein CASSPQPWGISKIRTPKAKNIQYF.

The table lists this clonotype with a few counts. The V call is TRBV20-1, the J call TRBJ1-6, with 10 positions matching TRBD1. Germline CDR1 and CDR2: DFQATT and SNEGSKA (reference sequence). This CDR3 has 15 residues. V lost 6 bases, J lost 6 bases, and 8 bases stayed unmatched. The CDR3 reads CSAPRRDRGNSPLHF. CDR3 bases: TGCAGTGCGCCAAGAAGGGACAGGGGTAATTCACCCCTCCACTTT.

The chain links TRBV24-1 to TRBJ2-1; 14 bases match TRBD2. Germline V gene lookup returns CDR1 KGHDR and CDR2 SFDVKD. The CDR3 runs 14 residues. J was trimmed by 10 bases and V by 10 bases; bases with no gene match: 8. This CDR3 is CATLGTSGRGEQFF. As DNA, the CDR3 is TGTGCCACTCTCGGGACTAGCGGGAGAGGGGAGCAGTTCTTC.

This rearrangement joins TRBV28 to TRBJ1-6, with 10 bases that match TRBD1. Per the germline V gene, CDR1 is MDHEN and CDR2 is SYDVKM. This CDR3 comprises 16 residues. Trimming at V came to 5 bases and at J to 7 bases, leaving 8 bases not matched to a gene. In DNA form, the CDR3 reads TGTGCCAGCAGTACGCGGACAGGGGGAGAGAATTCACCCCTCCACTTT. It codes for CASSTRTGGENSPLHF.

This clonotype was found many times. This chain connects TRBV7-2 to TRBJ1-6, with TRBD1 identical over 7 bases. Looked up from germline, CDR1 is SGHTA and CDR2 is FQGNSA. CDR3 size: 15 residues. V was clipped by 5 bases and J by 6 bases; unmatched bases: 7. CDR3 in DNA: TGTGCCAGCAGCCAGGCGACAGGGATTAATTCACCCCTCCACTTT. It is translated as CASSQATGINSPLHF. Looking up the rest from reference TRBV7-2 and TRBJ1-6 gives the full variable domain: GAGVSQSPSNKVTEKGKDVELRCDPISGHTALYWYRQSLGQGLEFLIYFQGNSAPDKSGLPSDRFSAERTGGSVSTLTIQRTQQEDSAVYLCASSQATGINSPLHFGNGTRLTVT.

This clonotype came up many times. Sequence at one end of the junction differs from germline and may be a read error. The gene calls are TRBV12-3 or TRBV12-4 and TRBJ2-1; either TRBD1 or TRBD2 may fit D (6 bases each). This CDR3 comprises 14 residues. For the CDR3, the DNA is TGTGCCAGCAGTCTAGCCGGAGGGGGGAATGAGCAGTTCTTC. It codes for CASSLAGGGNEQFF.

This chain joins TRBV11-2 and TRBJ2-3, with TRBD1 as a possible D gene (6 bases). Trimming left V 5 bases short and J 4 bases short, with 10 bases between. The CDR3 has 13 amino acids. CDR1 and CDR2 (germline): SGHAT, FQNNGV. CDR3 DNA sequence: TGTGCCAGCAGCACCCGGACAGCAGATACGCAGTATTTT. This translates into CASSTRTADTQYF.

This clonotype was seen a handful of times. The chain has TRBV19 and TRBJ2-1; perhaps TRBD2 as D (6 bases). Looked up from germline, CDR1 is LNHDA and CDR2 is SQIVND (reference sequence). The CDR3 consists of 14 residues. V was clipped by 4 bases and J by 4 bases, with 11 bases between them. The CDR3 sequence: CASSKEGGYNEQFF. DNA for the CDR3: TGTGCCAGTAGTAAGGAGGGAGGATACAATGAGCAGTTCTTC.

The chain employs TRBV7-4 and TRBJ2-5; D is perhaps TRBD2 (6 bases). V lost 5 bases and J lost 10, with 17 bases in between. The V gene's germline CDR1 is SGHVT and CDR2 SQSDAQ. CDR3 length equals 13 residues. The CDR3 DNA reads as TGTGCCAGCAGCGCACCCGGGACTCCTGTCCAGTACTTC. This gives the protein CASSAPGTPVQYF.

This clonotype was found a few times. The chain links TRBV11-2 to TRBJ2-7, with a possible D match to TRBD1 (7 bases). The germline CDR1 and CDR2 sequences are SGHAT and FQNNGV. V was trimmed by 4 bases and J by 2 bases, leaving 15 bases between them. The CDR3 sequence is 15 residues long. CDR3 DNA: TGTGCCAGCAGCTCACGGCGGGACAGAGCCTACGAGCAGTACGTC. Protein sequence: CASSSRRDRAYEQYV.

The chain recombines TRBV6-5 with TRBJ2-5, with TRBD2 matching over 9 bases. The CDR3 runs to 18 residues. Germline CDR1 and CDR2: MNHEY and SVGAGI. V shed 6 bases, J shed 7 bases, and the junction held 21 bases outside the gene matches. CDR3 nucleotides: TGTGCCAGCAGAACACCGGGACTAGCCTCCCCCGGGGGGTGGACCCAGTACTTC. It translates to CASRTPGLASPGGWTQYF.

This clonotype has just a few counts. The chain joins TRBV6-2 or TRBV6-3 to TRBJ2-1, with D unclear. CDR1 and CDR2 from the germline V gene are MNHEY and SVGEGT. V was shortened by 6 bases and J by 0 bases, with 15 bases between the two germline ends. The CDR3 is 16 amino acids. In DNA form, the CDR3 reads TGTGCCAGCAGAAACGCGGTGAGGAGCTCCTACAATGAGCAGTTCTTC. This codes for CASRNAVRSSYNEQFF.